Included here is one TCR beta chain sequence, with context. The record originates from a study of control samples from healthy donors and cancer patients. Germline V lookup: CDR1 LGHNA, CDR2 YSLEER. Trimming left V 1 base short and J 2 bases short, with 20 bases between. The CDR3 totals 18 residues. Sequencing used immunoSEQ multiplex PCR; TCRdb keeps in-frame clones, though not all of them. The sample consists of approximately 110,000 clones, 80% to 95% of them appearing once. Sample: blood. The rearrangement uses TRBV4-3 and TRBJ2-5; D assignment may be TRBD1 or TRBD2 (5 bases each). This TCR came from a woman aged 18-29 years in good health. CDR3 protein: CASSQGAGTLLMQETQYF. CDR3 in DNA: TGCGCCAGCAGCCAAGGAGCCGGGACCCTACTAATGCAAGAGACCCAGTACTTC.